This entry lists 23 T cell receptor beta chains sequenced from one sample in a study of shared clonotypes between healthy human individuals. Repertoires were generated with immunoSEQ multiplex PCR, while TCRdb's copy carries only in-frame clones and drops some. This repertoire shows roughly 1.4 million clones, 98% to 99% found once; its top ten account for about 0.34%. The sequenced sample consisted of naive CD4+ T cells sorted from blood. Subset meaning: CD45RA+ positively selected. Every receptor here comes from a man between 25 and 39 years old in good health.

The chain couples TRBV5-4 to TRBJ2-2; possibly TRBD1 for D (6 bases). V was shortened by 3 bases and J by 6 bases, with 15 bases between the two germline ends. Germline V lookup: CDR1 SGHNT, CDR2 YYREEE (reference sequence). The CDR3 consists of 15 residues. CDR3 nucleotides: TGTGCCAGCAGCTCCAGGACAGCTAAATCCGGGGAGCTGTTTTTT. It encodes CASSSRTAKSGELFF. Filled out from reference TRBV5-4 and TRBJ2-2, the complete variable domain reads ETGVTQSPTHLIKTRGQQVTLRCSSQSGHNTVSWYQQALGQGPQFIFQYYREEENGRGNFPPRFSGLQFPNYSSELNVNALELDDSALYLCASSSRTAKSGELFFGEGSRLTVL.

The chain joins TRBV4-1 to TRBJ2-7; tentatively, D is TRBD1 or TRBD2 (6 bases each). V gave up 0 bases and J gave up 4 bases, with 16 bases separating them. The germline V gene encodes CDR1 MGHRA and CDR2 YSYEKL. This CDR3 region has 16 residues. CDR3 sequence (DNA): TGCGCCAGCAGCCAAGACCCCGGCGGGACAAAATACGAGCAGTACTTC. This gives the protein CASSQDPGGTKYEQYF.

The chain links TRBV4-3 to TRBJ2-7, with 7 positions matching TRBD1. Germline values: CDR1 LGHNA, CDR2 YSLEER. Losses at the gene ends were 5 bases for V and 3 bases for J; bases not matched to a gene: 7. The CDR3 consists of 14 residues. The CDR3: CASSMGTANYEQYF. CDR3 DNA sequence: TGCGCCAGCAGCATGGGGACAGCGAACTACGAGCAGTACTTC.

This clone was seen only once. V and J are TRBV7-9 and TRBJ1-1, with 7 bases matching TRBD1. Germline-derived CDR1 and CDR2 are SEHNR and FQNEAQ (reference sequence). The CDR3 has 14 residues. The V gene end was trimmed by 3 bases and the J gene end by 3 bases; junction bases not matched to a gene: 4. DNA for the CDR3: TGTGCCAGCAGCTTGCAGGGGGTGGACACTGAAGCTTTCTTT. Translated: CASSLQGVDTEAFF.

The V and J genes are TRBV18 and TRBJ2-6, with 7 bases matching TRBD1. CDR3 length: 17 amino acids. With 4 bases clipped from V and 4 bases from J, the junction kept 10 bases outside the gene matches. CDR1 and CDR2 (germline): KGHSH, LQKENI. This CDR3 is CASSLTVTGAGANVLTF. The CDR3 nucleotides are TGTGCCAGCTCACTAACGGTAACAGGGGCCGGGGCCAACGTCCTGACTTTC.

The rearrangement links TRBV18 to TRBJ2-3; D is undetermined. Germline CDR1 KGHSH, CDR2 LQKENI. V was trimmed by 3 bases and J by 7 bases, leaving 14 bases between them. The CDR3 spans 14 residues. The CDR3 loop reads CASSPSYDRHTQYF. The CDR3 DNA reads TGTGCCAGCTCACCGAGTTATGACCGACATACGCAGTATTTT.

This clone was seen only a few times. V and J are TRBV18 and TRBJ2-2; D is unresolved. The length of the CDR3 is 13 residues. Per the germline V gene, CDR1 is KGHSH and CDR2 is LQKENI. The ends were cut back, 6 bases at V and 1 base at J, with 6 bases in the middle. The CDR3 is CASSSVNTGELFF. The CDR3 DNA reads TGTGCCAGCTCGTCAGTGAACACCGGGGAGCTGTTTTTT. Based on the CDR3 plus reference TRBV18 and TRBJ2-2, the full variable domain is NAGVMQNPRHLVRRRGQEARLRCSPMKGHSHVYWYRQLPEEGLKFMVYLQKENIIDESGMPKERFSAEFPKEGPSILRIQQVVRGDSAAYFCASSSVNTGELFFGEGSRLTVL.

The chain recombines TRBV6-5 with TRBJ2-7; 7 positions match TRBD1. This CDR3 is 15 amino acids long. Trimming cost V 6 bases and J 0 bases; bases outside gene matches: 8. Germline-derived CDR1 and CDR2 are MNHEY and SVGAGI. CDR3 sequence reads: CASRLRQGSSYEQYF. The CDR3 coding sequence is TGTGCCAGCAGACTTAGACAGGGCAGCTCCTACGAGCAGTACTTC.

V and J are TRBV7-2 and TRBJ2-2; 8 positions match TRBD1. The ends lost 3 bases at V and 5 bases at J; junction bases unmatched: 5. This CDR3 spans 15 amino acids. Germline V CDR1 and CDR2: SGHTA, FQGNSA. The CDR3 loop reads CASSFDRGWTGELFF. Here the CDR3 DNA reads TGTGCCAGCAGCTTCGACAGGGGTTGGACCGGGGAGCTGTTTTTT.

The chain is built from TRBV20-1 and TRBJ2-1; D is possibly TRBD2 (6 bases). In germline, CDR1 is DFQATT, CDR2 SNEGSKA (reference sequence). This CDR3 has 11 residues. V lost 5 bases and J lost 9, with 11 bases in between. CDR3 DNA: TGCAGTGCTCGTACTAGCACTGAGCAGTTCTTC. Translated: CSARTSTEQFF.

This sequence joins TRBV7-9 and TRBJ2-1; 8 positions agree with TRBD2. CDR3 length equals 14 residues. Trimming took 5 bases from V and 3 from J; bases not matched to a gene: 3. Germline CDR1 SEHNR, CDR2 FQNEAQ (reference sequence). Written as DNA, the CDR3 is TGTGCCAGCAGCCTCACTAGCGGCTACAATGAGCAGTTCTTC. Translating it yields CASSLTSGYNEQFF.

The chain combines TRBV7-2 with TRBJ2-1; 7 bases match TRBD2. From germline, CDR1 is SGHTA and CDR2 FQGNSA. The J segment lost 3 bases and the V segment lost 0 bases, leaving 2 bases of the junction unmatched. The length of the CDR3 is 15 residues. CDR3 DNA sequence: TGTGCCAGCAGCTTAGCGGGACTAAACTACAATGAGCAGTTCTTC. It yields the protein CASSLAGLNYNEQFF.

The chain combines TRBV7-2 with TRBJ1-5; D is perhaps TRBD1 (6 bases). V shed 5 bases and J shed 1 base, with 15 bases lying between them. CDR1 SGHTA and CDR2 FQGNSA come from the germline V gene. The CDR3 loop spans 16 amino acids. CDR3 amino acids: CASSPPGGQSNQPQHF. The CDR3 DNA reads TGTGCCAGCAGCCCGCCGGGGGGGCAGAGCAATCAGCCCCAGCATTTT.

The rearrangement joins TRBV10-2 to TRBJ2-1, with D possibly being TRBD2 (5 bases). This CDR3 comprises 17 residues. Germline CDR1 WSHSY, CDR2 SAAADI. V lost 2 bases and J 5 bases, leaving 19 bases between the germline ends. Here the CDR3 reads CASSEGSGMGSNNEQFF. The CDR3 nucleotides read TGCGCCAGCAGTGAGGGGTCAGGCATGGGGAGTAACAATGAGCAGTTCTTC.

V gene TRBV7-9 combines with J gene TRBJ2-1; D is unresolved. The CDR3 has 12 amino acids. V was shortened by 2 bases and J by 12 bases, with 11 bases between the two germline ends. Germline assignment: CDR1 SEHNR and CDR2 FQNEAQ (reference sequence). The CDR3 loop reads CASSLSTSGQFF. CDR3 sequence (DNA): TGTGCCAGCAGCTTATCTACGTCTGGGCAGTTCTTC.

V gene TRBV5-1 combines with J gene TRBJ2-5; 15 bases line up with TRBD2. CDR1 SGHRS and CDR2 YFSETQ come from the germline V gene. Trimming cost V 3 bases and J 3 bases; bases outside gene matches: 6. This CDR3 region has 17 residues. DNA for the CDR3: TGCGCCAGCAGCTCGGGACTAGCGGGAGGAGGAAAAGAGACCCAGTACTTC. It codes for CASSSGLAGGGKETQYF.

CDR3 amino acids: CASSSGTFPTDTQYF. The CDR3 DNA follows: TGTGCCAGCAGTTCCGGGACATTCCCCACAGATACGCAGTATTTT. The V call is TRBV7-3, the J call TRBJ2-3; D possibly corresponds to TRBD1 (6 bases). CDR3 size: 15 residues. V lost 6 bases and J lost 2, with 15 bases in between. Germline CDR1 SGHTA, CDR2 FQGTGA.

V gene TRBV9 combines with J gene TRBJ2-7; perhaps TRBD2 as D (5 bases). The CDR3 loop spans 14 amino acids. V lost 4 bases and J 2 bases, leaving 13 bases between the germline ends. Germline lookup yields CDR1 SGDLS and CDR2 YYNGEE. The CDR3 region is CASSPRTQTYEQYF. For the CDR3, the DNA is TGTGCCAGCAGCCCCCGGACTCAAACCTACGAGCAGTACTTC. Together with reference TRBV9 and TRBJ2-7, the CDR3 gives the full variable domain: DSGVTQTPKHLITATGQRVTLRCSPRSGDLSVYWYQQSLDQGLQFLIQYYNGEERAKGNILERFSAQQFPDLHSELNLSSLELGDSALYFCASSPRTQTYEQYFGPGTRLTVT.

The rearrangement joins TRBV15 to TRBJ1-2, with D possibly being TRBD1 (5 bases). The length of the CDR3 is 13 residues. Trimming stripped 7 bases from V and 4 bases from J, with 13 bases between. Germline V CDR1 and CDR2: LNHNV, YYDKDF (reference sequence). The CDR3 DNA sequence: TGTGCCACCACCCCCTCGGGGCTCTATGGCTACACCTTC. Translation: CATTPSGLYGYTF.

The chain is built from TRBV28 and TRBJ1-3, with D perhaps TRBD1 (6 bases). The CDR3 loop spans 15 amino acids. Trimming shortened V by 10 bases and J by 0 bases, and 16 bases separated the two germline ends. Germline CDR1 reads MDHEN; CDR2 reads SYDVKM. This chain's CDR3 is CAISRGGASGNTIYF. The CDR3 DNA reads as TGTGCCATTTCTAGGGGGGGCGCCTCTGGAAACACCATATATTTT.

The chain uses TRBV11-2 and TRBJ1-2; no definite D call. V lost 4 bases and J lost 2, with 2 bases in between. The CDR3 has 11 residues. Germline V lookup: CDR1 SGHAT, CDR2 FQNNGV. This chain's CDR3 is CASSSNYGYTF. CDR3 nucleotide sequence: TGTGCCAGCAGCTCAAACTATGGCTACACCTTC.

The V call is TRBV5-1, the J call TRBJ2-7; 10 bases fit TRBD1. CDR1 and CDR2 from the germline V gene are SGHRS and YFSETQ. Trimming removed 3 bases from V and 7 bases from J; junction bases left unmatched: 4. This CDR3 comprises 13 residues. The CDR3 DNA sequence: TGCGCCAGCAGCTCGGGACAGGGGCCTGAGCAGTACTTC. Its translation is CASSSGQGPEQYF.

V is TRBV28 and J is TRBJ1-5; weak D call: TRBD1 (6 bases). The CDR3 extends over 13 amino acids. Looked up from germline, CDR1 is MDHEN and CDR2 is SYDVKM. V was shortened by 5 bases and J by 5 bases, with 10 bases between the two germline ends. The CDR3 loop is CASSTQGDQPQHF. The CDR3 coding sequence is TGTGCCAGCAGTACACAGGGAGATCAGCCCCAGCATTTT.